This TCR beta chain is from a study of cytomegalovirus exposure and HLA in healthy donors (dated by TCRdb to 2017 to 2019). Study-wide context: An earlier analysis of some 600 of the donors reported over 250 Gb of sequence data and 95 million to 120 million unique TCR beta sequences obtained from approximately 180 million T cells. Across some 400 genotyped donors of the cohort, an average of about 240,000 unique TCR beta nucleotide sequences per donor were sequenced, and roughly 17% of those sequences were non-productive. Because of strong linkage in the cohort, 5 or 6 DR-DQ haplotypes were treated as single units for association and clustering. A later analysis re-examined previously published TCR beta repertoires from several hundred donors and added high-resolution HLA genotyping to investigate patterns of TCR occurrence. An earlier analysis of around 640 of the donors used high-throughput TCR beta sequencing to judge whether each TCR beta V gene segment behaved as functional or pseudogenic. Using immunosequencing, the study profiled T cell repertoires from 640 or so subjects and related those repertoires to cytomegalovirus serostatus. In the later analysis, no new phenotypic data were used to find candidate immune exposures; instead, reliance was placed on TCR beta sequences and their occurrence across donors. The aim of the study was to test whether cataloging public T cell receptors could identify signatures of past pathogen exposure. Donor age, sex, ethnicity and CMV serostatus were compiled together with the repertoire data. The number of donors typed differed by locus, with about 629-640 for A, B, C, DRB1 and DQB1, 522 for DQA1, about 610 for DPA1, and some 470 for DPB1. Around 320 gigabases of sequencing data and tens of millions of unique TCR sequences were included in an early release covering roughly 600 HLA-typed donors. In a later genetic analysis, genome-wide SNP genotypes for about 65% of the roughly 700 donors were used, and that subset was treated as a discovery cohort. All discovery cohort repertoires had been generated on a single sequencing platform. Both class I and class II loci were covered by HLA typing, at four-digit resolution. Besides the first cohort of around 700 subjects, a separate validation cohort made up of roughly 130 different subjects was used. Among the roughly 410 genotyped donors, more than 70% belonged to the genetic ancestry cluster associated with self-reported Caucasian donors. The study combined high-throughput TCR immunosequencing, statistical association of individual TCRs with disease status, and machine learning to predict cytomegalovirus infection status. Study-wide conclusions, independent of this receptor: A cluster of highly shared sequence variants was judged likely to represent a technical artifact of the sequencing pipeline. Because some donors lacked HLA typing at each locus, the association tests relied only on the typed subset. A later analysis reported that several top co-occurrence clusters appeared linked to parvovirus B19, influenza, CMV and Epstein-Barr virus. In this cohort, only TCR beta chains were sequenced, and detectable features were limited by the absence of alpha or paired-chain data. Compared with equally common non-associated chains, HLA-associated TCR beta chains in a later analysis were more clonally expanded and had lower generation probabilities. A total of roughly 160 TCR beta chains were listed by the study as associated with cytomegalovirus. In vitro tests confirmed that a few of the cytomegalovirus-associated TCR beta chains recognize cytomegalovirus antigens. A later analysis found that most CMV-associated TCR beta chains appeared HLA-restricted, with HLA associations seemingly driven largely by CMV exposure. According to a later genetic analysis, donors in an Asian-associated ancestry cluster had fewer N-insertions in productive TCRs than the roughly 660-donor mean. The 87-base-pair reads could not distinguish some IMGT-functional V segments, including TRBV6-2 and TRBV6-3, so those segments were excluded. CMV serostatus was the only immune exposure information available for the cohort. Because counts were too low, seventeen rarely observed V segments, including chromosome 9 orphons, were left out of the earlier analysis of about 620 of the donors. At a false discovery rate of 0.05, a later analysis linked around 17,000 TCR beta sequences to specific HLA alleles. Assigning TCR associations to individual alleles was difficult when HLA alleles, especially DR and DQ, strongly co-occurred. A further reported finding was that TCR beta sequences accurately predicted the HLA-A and HLA-B alleles for most subjects in the first cohort. Across donors, most TCR sequences were observed very rarely, whereas some public TCRs were present in many individuals. Roughly uniform sequencing depth across donors was assumed in presence/absence analyses, although this assumption may not hold. A later analysis found that TCR association rates varied across HLA loci, with DRB1 alleles showing the most associated TCRs and HLA-C alleles the fewest. In both the original and validation cohorts, the classifier was reported to diagnose cytomegalovirus status with high specificity and sensitivity. In a later genetic analysis, a missense DCLRE1C variant was associated with V-gene and J-gene trimming of TCR beta chains, and the association was replicated in an independent cohort. Correlated functional status among segregating V segments might be attributable to linkage disequilibrium, but an unknown experimental factor could not be ruled out. Broadly in line with IMGT annotations, most TCR beta V segments showed up in productive rearrangements about 87% or about 30% of the time in an earlier analysis of approximately 600 of the donors. According to the authors, the approach could potentially be generalized to other disease states and immunological phenotypes.

Notes on this clone: Its specific antigen is unknown. Base qualities are missing; no much larger clone stands one base away.

The CDR3 runs 15 amino acids, cysteine and phenylalanine included. Of the read, only the CDR3 DNA is kept; its 45 bases are in frame from base 1. Looking up the germline V gene (reference sequence) yields CDR1 LNHDA and CDR2 SQIVND. Trimming takes 3 bases off V and 0 bases off J; junction bases not matched to a gene: 4. The cohort was made up of 500 to 800 healthy bone marrow donors. At the time of sampling, every cohort member was nominally healthy, though immune exposures that went unrecorded were likely present. The donor was CMV seronegative and belonged to the group of 352 seronegative cohort members. Each donor provided a peripheral blood sample, and peripheral blood mononuclear cells were used for TCR beta sequencing. The Qiagen DNeasy Blood Extraction Kit was used to extract genomic DNA from the blood cell samples. Library preparation used the immunoSEQ multiplex PCR assay. A mixture of 60 forward primers for TCR Vbeta segments and 13 reverse primers for TCR Jbeta segments was used in the multiplex PCR. The CDR3 region of rearranged TCR beta genes was amplified from genomic DNA by a multiplex PCR assay. The amplified TCR beta libraries were sequenced on the Illumina HiSeq System as 87-base-pair reads. The authors' pipeline ran thus. A later analysis counted about 76 million unique TCR beta chains across the 670 or so repertoires, and 9.5 million to 11 million of these chains were shared by at least two donors. Raw reads were error-corrected and collapsed into unique sequences with a nearest-neighbor algorithm that merged closely related sequences to remove PCR and sequencing errors. CDR3 sequences were aligned to IMGT reference sequences to assign V, D and J gene segments. For a sequence to be retained, a match of at least six nucleotides was required to both a V gene segment and a J gene segment. Rearrangements were called productive when the CDR3 lacked stop codons and stayed in frame with V and J; all others were non-productive. CDR3 was defined according to IMGT convention as the region running from the second conserved V-encoded cysteine to the conserved J-encoded phenylalanine. The earlier analysis of 500 to 600 of the donors excluded sequences that lacked an unambiguous match to a single V gene segment. An earlier analysis of 500 to 600 of the donors classified V segments as functional when productive rearrangements were above 56.7% and as segregating when the standard deviation between donors was above 5%. A statistical classification framework was developed to diagnose cytomegalovirus status using the catalog of TCR beta chain sequences. In a later analysis, V and J genes were assigned by comparing TCR nucleotide sequences against IMGT/GENE-DB human TR gene sequences. In a later analysis, CDR3 sequences and most-parsimonious VDJ recombination scenarios were assigned using the TCRdist pipeline. In a later analysis, every TCR beta chain was defined by the combination of its CDR3 amino acid sequence and its V-gene family, and reads without a unique V-gene family were dropped. To address suspected cross-contamination and a sequencing artifact, a later analysis removed approximately 590 highly shared, low-generation-probability nucleotide sequences. For each public chain, a later analysis derived a clonal expansion index from normalized ranks of inferred template counts within each repertoire. In a later analysis, generation probabilities were computed using a VDJ recombination model fitted to out-of-frame rearrangements, and the results were checked against IGoR. A later analysis scored TCR-TCR, TCR-HLA and TCR-CMV co-occurrence with hypergeometric tests, applying a repertoire-size bias correction to TCR pairs. In a later analysis, false discovery rates were estimated by permuting HLA or CMV assignments 20 times. In a later analysis, co-occurring TCRs were grouped with DBSCAN, and TCRdist sequence similarity was added when clustering was performed within HLA-allele-positive subsets. Repertoires with fewer than 30,000 or more than 120,000 public chains, plus five repertoires with anomalous nucleotide sharing, were excluded from co-occurrence clustering. Imported from immuneACCESS, the table was reduced by TCRdb to in-frame sequences with V and J called. These copies leave out some clones; in studies compared against another copy, an unresolved V gene accounts for under half, and the cause of the remainder is not known. The V and J calls and clone size were taken over from that table, and D and trimming were inferred from the DNA. In this sample the table shows about 160,000 clones, 77% of which occur a single time. The ten largest clones take up 1.6% of the sample.

The source is a woman aged 25 to 39 in good health and CMV-seronegative. The source material was PBMCs. The rearranged chain carries TRBV19 and TRBJ2-7; TRBD1 lines up with 8 middle nucleotides. The CDR3 is CASSIGTGYSYEQYF. The sequence in DNA is TGTGCCAGTAGTATCGGGACAGGATACTCCTACGAGCAGTACTTC.